The 28 T cell receptor beta chains below were found in one sample sequenced in a study of blood T cell repertoires in COVID-19. Assay used: immunoSEQ multiplex PCR; TCRdb lists only in-frame clones, some missing. The table records approximately 500,000 clones, 75% to 90% of them present only once. The sample was peripheral blood. These receptors originate from a man aged 18 to 35 with COVID-19, enrolled during active disease.

The chain is built from TRBV6-4 and TRBJ1-6; D is unresolved. This CDR3 is built from 15 residues. From germline, CDR1 is MRHNA and CDR2 SNTAGT. V was cut by 0 bases and J by 7 bases, with 10 bases left in between. CDR3 sequence: CASSDSTGSNSPLHF. In nucleotides, the CDR3 is TGTGCCAGCAGTGACTCGACGGGGAGCAATTCACCCCTCCACTTT.

This chain links TRBV4-1 with TRBJ2-5; 11 nucleotides line up with TRBD2. The CDR3 consists of 16 residues. Germline trimming cut 1 base from V and 1 base from J; bases unmatched to any gene: 2. Germline V CDR1 and CDR2: MGHRA, YSYEKL. CDR3 sequence: CASSQVLAGVQETQYF. The CDR3, as DNA: TGCGCCAGCAGCCAAGTACTAGCGGGGGTCCAAGAGACCCAGTACTTC.

The J gene is TRBJ2-2, the V gene TRBV2, with D possibly matching TRBD1 (6 bases). CDR1 is SNHLY, CDR2 FYNNEI, per germline. V lost 9 bases and J 7 bases, leaving 15 bases between the germline ends. This CDR3 comprises 13 residues. The CDR3 loop reads CASKPQGFGELFF. The CDR3 DNA sequence: TGTGCCAGTAAGCCACAGGGTTTCGGGGAGCTGTTTTTT.

The chain combines TRBV10-1 with TRBJ2-3; D perhaps matches TRBD2 (6 bases). The germline gives CDR1 WNHNN, CDR2 SYGVQD (reference sequence). CDR3 length: 13 amino acids. V was shortened by 7 bases and J by 2 bases, with 10 bases between the two germline ends. CDR3 nucleotide sequence: TGCGCCAGCAACCGGGACTTCACAGATACGCAGTATTTT. This translates into CASNRDFTDTQYF.

This clone was picked up one time. The chain carries TRBV5-1 and TRBJ2-7; D might be TRBD1 (6 bases). Germline CDR1 and CDR2: SGHRS and YFSETQ. V was cut by 4 bases and J by 4 bases, with 18 bases left in between. The CDR3 sequence is 15 residues long. The CDR3 is CASSPETGLGYEQYF. The CDR3 DNA sequence: TGCGCCAGCAGCCCAGAGACAGGATTGGGATACGAGCAGTACTTC.

The rearrangement joins TRBV10-3 to TRBJ2-3, with D unresolved. With 0 bases removed from V and 2 bases from J, the gap between germline ends came to 12 bases. This CDR3 contains 16 residues. The germline V gene has CDR1 ENHRY and CDR2 SYGVKD. This CDR3 reads CAISESEQIFTDTQYF. In nucleotides, the CDR3 is TGTGCCATCAGTGAGTCCGAACAAATTTTCACAGATACGCAGTATTTT.

This chain joins TRBV7-3 and TRBJ2-1; D might be TRBD1 (6 bases). V lost 2 bases, J lost 0 bases, and 8 bases lay in between. Germline loops: CDR1 SGHTA, CDR2 FQGTGA. CDR3 length equals 15 residues. This CDR3 is CASSLDRSSYNEQFF. The DNA for the CDR3 is TGTGCCAGCAGCTTAGACAGGAGCTCCTACAATGAGCAGTTCTTC.

This clone was counted a single time. This chain links TRBV5-4 with TRBJ2-1, with 10 bases matching TRBD1. The ends lost 4 bases at V and 8 bases at J; junction bases unmatched: 12. Germline V lookup: CDR1 SGHNT, CDR2 YYREEE (reference sequence). The CDR3 runs 16 residues. CDR3 loop: CASSLVKTGGVDEQFF. The CDR3 DNA is TGTGCCAGCAGCCTGGTCAAGACAGGGGGCGTGGATGAGCAGTTCTTC.

The CDR3 DNA reads TGTGCCAGCAGCACGACAGGGGGTGAAGCTTTCTTT. Its protein product is CASSTTGGEAFF. The chain has TRBV6-5 and TRBJ1-1, with 9 positions matching TRBD1. Germline assignment: CDR1 MNHEY and CDR2 SVGAGI. The CDR3 runs 12 residues. V lost 6 bases to trimming and J lost 7 bases; unmatched junction nucleotides: 3.

The rearrangement uses TRBV9 and TRBJ1-2; 7 bases fit TRBD1. Germline V gene sequence: CDR1 SGDLS, CDR2 YYNGEE. The CDR3 sequence is 15 residues long. After removal of 3 bases from V and 1 base from J, the junction contained 6 bases not matched to a gene. The CDR3 here is CASSGTNRGNYGYTF. CDR3 sequence (DNA): TGTGCCAGCAGCGGAACGAACAGGGGTAACTATGGCTACACCTTC.

The rearrangement joins TRBV6-5 to TRBJ2-7, with D maybe TRBD2 (5 bases). This CDR3 spans 14 amino acids. Trimming removed 5 bases from V and 3 bases from J, with 14 bases in between. The germline V gene has CDR1 MNHEY and CDR2 SVGAGI. The chain's CDR3 is CASSRHLEGYEQYF. The CDR3 coding sequence is TGTGCCAGCAGTAGACATCTTGAGGGCTACGAGCAGTACTTC.

This chain joins TRBV7-3 and TRBJ2-1; TRBD1 matches 9 bases. Germline-derived CDR1 and CDR2 are SGHTA and FQGTGA. With 2 bases clipped from V and 4 bases from J, the junction kept 15 bases outside the gene matches. This CDR3 contains 19 residues. CDR3 residues: CASSLGTGFAGASYNEQFF. CDR3 DNA: TGTGCCAGCAGCTTAGGGACAGGGTTTGCGGGAGCGAGTTACAATGAGCAGTTCTTC. Supplemented by reference TRBV7-3 and TRBJ2-1, the full variable domain reads GAGVSQTPSNKVTEKGKYVELRCDPISGHTALYWYRQSLGQGPEFLIYFQGTGAADDSGLPNDRFFAVRPEGSVSTLKIQRTERGDSAVYLCASSLGTGFAGASYNEQFFGPGTRLTVL.

This chain joins TRBV15 and TRBJ2-3, with D perhaps TRBD2 (5 bases). Germline V gives CDR1 LNHNV, CDR2 YYDKDF (reference sequence). The length of the CDR3 is 14 residues. V was trimmed by 4 bases and J by 0 bases, leaving 8 bases between them. The CDR3 region is CATSKSGSTDTQYF. DNA of the CDR3: TGTGCCACCAGCAAGAGCGGTAGCACAGATACGCAGTATTTT.

The V call is TRBV4-2, the J call TRBJ1-2; tentative D call: TRBD1 (5 bases). The germline V gene encodes CDR1 LGHNA and CDR2 YNFKEQ. This CDR3 comprises 13 residues. V shed 0 bases and J shed 8 bases, with 10 bases lying between them. The CDR3 loop reads CASSQEIRGGYTF. The CDR3 DNA reads TGTGCCAGCAGCCAAGAGATAAGGGGCGGCTACACCTTC.

J is TRBJ2-4 and V is TRBV19, with D perhaps matching TRBD2 (6 bases). The CDR3 length is 17 residues. Germline CDR1 reads LNHDA; CDR2 reads SQIVND (reference sequence). The V gene lost 6 bases and the J gene lost 3 bases, with 21 bases spanning the gap. The CDR3 sequence: CASSPGPSMEGKNIQYF. CDR3 in DNA: TGTGCCAGTAGCCCGGGCCCTTCGATGGAGGGCAAAAACATTCAGTACTTC.

This chain links TRBV19 with TRBJ1-1; 11 nucleotides match TRBD1. CDR3 length equals 17 residues. Germline-derived CDR1 and CDR2 are LNHDA and SQIVND (reference sequence). Trimming at V came to 5 bases and at J to 0 bases, leaving 8 bases not matched to a gene. CDR3 sequence: CASSPRDRGSMNTEAFF. The CDR3 DNA reads as TGTGCCAGTAGTCCTCGGGACAGGGGGTCCATGAACACTGAAGCTTTCTTT.

The CDR3 loop reads CAISEMGSGNTGELFF. The CDR3 nucleotides are TGTGCCATCAGTGAGATGGGTAGCGGGAACACCGGGGAGCTGTTTTTT. V and J are TRBV10-3 and TRBJ2-2, with D possibly being TRBD2 (6 bases). CDR1 is ENHRY, CDR2 SYGVKD, per germline. This CDR3 contains 16 residues. V lost 2 bases and J lost 1, with 11 bases in between.

The CDR3 bases are TGTGCCAGCAGCCATTGGGAGACCGGGGAGCTGTTTTTT. Amino acids: CASSHWETGELFF. The chain employs TRBV3-1 (or the pseudogene TRBV3-2) and TRBJ2-2, with TRBD2 as a possible D gene (5 bases). V lost 3 bases, J lost 5 bases, and 7 bases lay in between. In germline, CDR1 is LGHDT, CDR2 YNNKEL (reference sequence). This CDR3 contains 13 residues.

CDR3 sequence reads: CASSQDNSNQPQHF. In nucleotides, the CDR3 is TGTGCCAGCAGCCAAGACAATAGCAATCAGCCCCAGCATTTT. The V and J genes are TRBV3-1 (or the pseudogene TRBV3-2) and TRBJ1-5; D is undetermined. In germline, CDR1 is LGHDT, CDR2 YNNKEL (reference sequence). Trimming removed 0 bases from V and 0 bases from J, with 3 bases in between. The CDR3 contains 14 residues.

The rearrangement joins TRBV24-1 to TRBJ2-1, with D possibly TRBD2 on 5 matching bases. Per germline, CDR1 KGHDR and CDR2 SFDVKD. This CDR3 spans 14 amino acids. Trimming took 3 bases from V and 6 from J, leaving 11 bases between them. The CDR3 spells CATSDGPDFNEQFF. DNA of the CDR3: TGTGCCACCAGTGATGGACCGGACTTCAATGAGCAGTTCTTC.

The chain is built from TRBV24-1 and TRBJ1-3; tentatively, D is TRBD1 (5 bases). V shed 7 bases and J shed 0 bases, with 18 bases lying between them. This CDR3 has 17 residues. Germline CDR1 and CDR2: KGHDR and SFDVKD. CDR3 bases: TGTGCCACCAGCCAGCACAGGAGCCCCCTCTCTGGAAACACCATATATTTT. It yields the protein CATSQHRSPLSGNTIYF.

This clone occurred a few times. The gene calls are TRBV5-4 and TRBJ1-6; 8 bases fit TRBD1. Trimming cost V 4 bases and J 8 bases; bases outside gene matches: 5. Per the germline V gene, CDR1 is SGHNT and CDR2 is YYREEE (reference sequence). The CDR3 has 14 residues. CDR3 nucleotides: TGTGCCAGCAGCGTACAGGGGGTTGATTCACCCCTCCACTTT. Residues: CASSVQGVDSPLHF. Complete variable domain (other parts from reference TRBV5-4 and TRBJ1-6): ETGVTQSPTHLIKTRGQQVTLRCSSQSGHNTVSWYQQALGQGPQFIFQYYREEENGRGNFPPRFSGLQFPNYSSELNVNALELDDSALYLCASSVQGVDSPLHFGNGTRLTVT.

The chain combines TRBV28 with TRBJ2-1, with 10 bases lining up with TRBD2. V shed 6 bases and J 9 bases; nucleotides not matched to a gene: 11. This CDR3 is 15 amino acids long. Germline V gene data show CDR1 as MDHEN and CDR2 as SYDVKM. The CDR3 DNA follows: TGTGCCAGCAGCACCGGGACTAGCGTAGCCGGTGAGCAGTTCTTC. Residues: CASSTGTSVAGEQFF.

The CDR3 region is CSVEWTEDMGLFF. CDR3 sequence (DNA): TGCAGCGTGGAGTGGACAGAAGACATGGGTTTATTCTTT. This chain uses TRBV29-1 with TRBJ1-1; perhaps TRBD1 as D (6 bases). From germline, CDR1 is SQVTM and CDR2 ANQGSEA. V gave up 6 bases and J gave up 14 bases, with 25 bases separating them. This CDR3 spans 13 amino acids.

This clone was observed many times. V gene TRBV2 combines with J gene TRBJ2-5; the D is unclear. The V end lost 6 bases, the J end lost 3 bases, and 8 bases lay between the germline ends. Per the germline V gene, CDR1 is SNHLY and CDR2 is FYNNEI. The CDR3 spans 12 residues. CDR3 sequence (DNA): TGTGCCAGCAGAGCCTACGAAGAGACCCAGTACTTC. It is translated as CASRAYEETQYF.

V is TRBV5-5 and J is TRBJ2-5, with a possible D match to TRBD2 (5 bases). From germline, CDR1 is SGHKS and CDR2 YYEKEE (reference sequence). V gave up 0 bases and J gave up 4 bases, with 10 bases separating them. This CDR3 spans 14 amino acids. The CDR3 region has the DNA TGTGCCAGCAGCTTGGAGGGAGCGGTAGAGACCCAGTACTTC. As protein: CASSLEGAVETQYF.

CDR3 nucleotides: TGTGCCAGCAGCCAAGTTTTGCGGGAGGCGGGCGGGGAGCTGTTTTTT. Translated: CASSQVLREAGGELFF. The V gene is TRBV3-1 (or the pseudogene TRBV3-2), the J gene TRBJ2-2; 8 bases line up with TRBD2. The ends lost 1 base at V and 7 bases at J; junction bases unmatched: 8. From germline, CDR1 is LGHDT and CDR2 YNNKEL (reference sequence). The CDR3 extends over 16 amino acids.

The chain employs TRBV7-9 and TRBJ2-1; 10 nucleotides align to TRBD1. Germline CDR1 and CDR2: SEHNR and FQNEAQ (reference sequence). The V and J ends lost 0 bases and 9 bases, in that order; junction bases with no gene match: 8. The CDR3 loop spans 16 amino acids. The CDR3 region has the DNA TGTGCCAGCAGCTTAGCGCGGGACAGGGGAGGCGGTGAGCAGTTCTTC. It specifies CASSLARDRGGGEQFF.